A single sample is the source of the 30 T cell receptor beta chains below, sequenced in a study of T cells in Graves' hyperthyroidism and ophthalmopathy. Amplification of TCR beta CDR3 regions was performed using RNA transcripts as template. The primer set for the first-round RT-PCR of the TCR CDR3 was HTBI. TCRdb independently ran MiXCR on the multiplex PCR reads; one entry per CDR3 protein. The top ten hold 50% to 75% of the sample, which has a few hundred thousand distinct CDR3 sequences, around 20% seen once. Material for sequencing was blood. These receptors were taken from a man aged 25 to 40 with Graves' ophthalmopathy.

J is TRBJ2-3 and V is TRBV6-1; D is undetermined. In germline, CDR1 is MNHNS, CDR2 SASEGT. The V gene lost 8 bases and the J gene lost 3 bases, with 18 bases spanning the gap. The CDR3 runs 15 residues. The DNA of the CDR3 is TGTGCCAGCCACCCGATCGGTAGGATTACAGATACGCAGTATTTT. Its protein is CASHPIGRITDTQYF.

This clonotype was seen repeatedly, ten times or more. The V and J genes are TRBV15 and TRBJ2-7; D might be TRBD1 (6 bases). V was clipped by 0 bases and J by 3 bases, with 6 bases between them. The CDR3 is made up of 13 amino acids. Germline-derived CDR1 and CDR2 are LNHNV and YYDKDF (reference sequence). The CDR3 sequence is CATSREQGYEQYF. CDR3 DNA sequence: TGTGCCACCAGCAGAGAACAGGGCTACGAGCAGTACTTC.

The chain couples TRBV7-9 to TRBJ1-4; TRBD1 is a possible D gene (5 bases). The CDR3 loop spans 16 amino acids. Between the trimmed V and J ends, which lost 4 bases and 2 bases, there was a span of 14 bases. Germline CDR1 and CDR2: SEHNR and FQNEAQ (reference sequence). The CDR3: CASSSGLVVTNEKLFF. CDR3 nucleotides: TGTGCCAGCAGCTCGGGACTCGTAGTCACTAATGAAAAACTGTTTTTT.

This clonotype was counted only a few times. The chain is built from TRBV7-3 and TRBJ2-2; D unclear. Germline CDR1 reads SGHTA; CDR2 reads FQGTGA. The V end lost 2 bases, the J end lost 5 bases, and 12 bases lay between the germline ends. CDR3 size: 15 residues. The CDR3 sequence is CASSLSDWATGELFF. The CDR3 DNA reads TGTGCCAGCAGCTTATCAGATTGGGCGACCGGGGAGCTGTTTTTT.

The chain couples TRBV2 to TRBJ2-4; TRBD2 is a possible D gene (6 bases). The germline gives CDR1 SNHLY, CDR2 FYNNEI. Trimming stripped 2 bases from V and 6 bases from J, with 20 bases between. The CDR3 is 17 amino acids. The CDR3 DNA sequence: TGTGCCAGCAGTGAATTGGACGGGAGAGGGTTAGGAAACATTCAGTACTTC. It is translated as CASSELDGRGLGNIQYF.

This clonotype was seen a single time. The chain carries TRBV5-8 and TRBJ1-3; the D gene is possibly TRBD1 (5 bases). The length of the CDR3 is 17 residues. In germline, CDR1 is SGHTS, CDR2 YDEGEE. The V gene lost 3 bases and the J gene lost 2 bases, with 18 bases spanning the gap. CDR3 sequence reads: CASSSTGGVYPGNTIYF. The CDR3, as DNA: TGTGCCAGCAGCTCTACGGGGGGGGTATACCCTGGAAACACCATATATTTT.

The chain has TRBV5-6 and TRBJ1-2; possibly TRBD1 for D (6 bases). The ends were cut back, 1 base at V and 4 bases at J, with 14 bases in the middle. CDR1 is SGHDT, CDR2 YYEEEE, per germline. CDR3 size: 15 residues. CDR3 loop: CASSLYGGGSYGYTF. The CDR3, as DNA: TGTGCCAGCAGCTTGTATGGGGGCGGGTCCTATGGCTACACCTTC.

This clonotype was found a few times. This chain uses TRBV20-1 with TRBJ2-1; 8 bases agree with TRBD2. The CDR3 covers 12 residues. CDR1 is DFQATT, CDR2 SNEGSKA, per germline (reference sequence). V trimming: 5 bases; J trimming: 12 bases; junction bases outside the gene matches: 9. The CDR3, as DNA: TGCAGTGCTCCGACTAGCGCCGGGTGGCAGTTCTTC. Protein product: CSAPTSAGWQFF.

There are a few counts of this clonotype. J is TRBJ2-5 and V is TRBV7-2; 8 positions match TRBD1. The CDR3 is made up of 18 amino acids. J was trimmed by 4 bases and V by 1 base; bases with no gene match: 14. CDR1 is SGHTA, CDR2 FQGNSA, per germline. CDR3 coding DNA: TGTGCCAGCAGCTTAGGGGTCGGGCAGGGGGCTTCCCCAGAGACCCAGTACTTC. This codes for CASSLGVGQGASPETQYF.

Turning to this clonotype: It is unclear where the CDR3 begins or ends on the DNA, so no DNA is shown, and the CDR3 is as TCRdb lists it. The chain joins TRBV5-1 to TRBJ2-3. The CDR3 region is 15 residues in length, termini included. Germline CDR1 is SGHRS and CDR2 is YFSETQ. The CDR3: CASSYLGSSSDTQYF.

This clonotype was seen many times. This rearrangement joins TRBV10-1 to TRBJ1-1; TRBD1 aligns across 7 bases. V lost 5 bases to trimming and J lost 3 bases; unmatched junction nucleotides: 18. The CDR3 spans 18 residues. CDR1 WNHNN and CDR2 SYGVQD come from the germline V gene (reference sequence). CDR3 coding DNA: TGCGCCAGCAGTCTCTCTACCCTTCGACAGGGACAACACACTGAAGCTTTCTTT. This translates into CASSLSTLRQGQHTEAFF.

The CDR3 loop reads CASSESASADTQYF. The DNA of the CDR3 is TGCGCCAGCAGTGAGTCGGCTAGCGCAGATACGCAGTATTTT. The chain links TRBV10-1 to TRBJ2-3, with D perhaps matching TRBD2 (6 bases). CDR3 size: 14 residues. CDR1 is WNHNN and CDR2 is SYGVQD in the germline V gene (reference sequence). Trimming took 0 bases from V and 4 from J, leaving 8 bases between them.

There are many counts of this clonotype. V is TRBV7-2 and J is TRBJ2-2; 11 bases line up with TRBD2. In germline, CDR1 is SGHTA, CDR2 FQGNSA. This CDR3 spans 15 amino acids. The J segment lost 5 bases and the V segment lost 3 bases, leaving 2 bases of the junction unmatched. The CDR3, as DNA: TGTGCCAGCAGCTTGGGACTAGCGGTAACCGGGGAGCTGTTTTTT. Protein sequence: CASSLGLAVTGELFF.

This clonotype was recorded at least ten times. This rearrangement joins TRBV7-2 to TRBJ1-2; D is perhaps TRBD1 (6 bases). Trimming removed 6 bases at V and 3 bases at J, with 20 bases between. The CDR3 covers 16 residues. Germline-derived CDR1 and CDR2 are SGHTA and FQGNSA. In DNA, the CDR3 is TGTGCCAGCAGAGTCCCCCGGACAGCGTCTCACTATGGCTACACCTTC. Translation: CASRVPRTASHYGYTF.

V gene TRBV5-5 combines with J gene TRBJ2-5; 15 positions match TRBD2. After removal of 0 bases from V and 2 bases from J, the junction contained 5 bases not matched to a gene. Germline V CDR1 and CDR2: SGHKS, YYEKEE (reference sequence). The length of the CDR3 is 18 residues. CDR3 bases: TGTGCCAGCAGCTTGGAATCCGGACTAGCGGGAGGGCAAGAGACCCAGTACTTC. As protein: CASSLESGLAGGQETQYF.

This clonotype has more than one count but fewer than ten. V and J are TRBV7-8 and TRBJ1-1; no clear D. The V gene lost 4 bases and the J gene lost 0 bases, with 15 bases spanning the gap. CDR1 and CDR2 from the germline V gene are SGHVS and FQNEAQ. This CDR3 comprises 16 residues. This CDR3 is CASSSRVQSLNTEAFF. In nucleotides, the CDR3 is TGTGCCAGCAGCTCCCGCGTACAGAGTTTGAACACTGAAGCTTTCTTT.

The chain has TRBV10-3 and TRBJ1-1; D not resolved. Germline assignment: CDR1 ENHRY and CDR2 SYGVKD. The ends were cut back, 6 bases at V and 3 bases at J, with 11 bases in the middle. The CDR3 length is 13 residues. CDR3 protein: CAIRRTADTEAFF. CDR3 in DNA: TGTGCCATCAGGAGGACGGCCGACACTGAAGCTTTCTTT.

This clonotype was observed a handful of times. CDR3 sequence: CASSLGGINEQYF. CDR3 DNA: TGCGCCAGCAGCTTGGGAGGGATCAACGAGCAGTACTTC. The chain joins TRBV5-1 to TRBJ2-7; tentatively, D is TRBD2 (5 bases). The germline V gene has CDR1 SGHRS and CDR2 YFSETQ. V gave up 0 bases and J gave up 5 bases, with 9 bases separating them. The CDR3 spans 13 residues.

The rearrangement links TRBV7-9 to TRBJ2-7; D is ambiguous. Trimming left V 5 bases short and J 6 bases short, with 11 bases between. There are 12 residues in the CDR3. The germline V gene has CDR1 SEHNR and CDR2 FQNEAQ (reference sequence). DNA of the CDR3: TGTGCCAGCAGCCGCGCCCCCGGCGAGCAGTACTTC. Protein: CASSRAPGEQYF.

The chain uses TRBV12-3 or TRBV12-4 and TRBJ1-1; D is perhaps TRBD1 (5 bases). The CDR3 contains 13 residues. The V gene lost 5 bases and the J gene lost 2 bases, with 9 bases spanning the gap. CDR3 DNA: TGTGCCAGCAGTAGGGGATACAACACTGAAGCTTTCTTT. This sequence encodes CASSRGYNTEAFF.

The chain uses TRBV6-2 or TRBV6-3 and TRBJ1-5; no firm D call. With 2 bases removed from V and 7 bases from J, the gap between germline ends came to 6 bases. CDR1 is MNHEY and CDR2 is SVGEGT in the germline V gene. The CDR3 length is 12 residues. The CDR3 protein is CASSYDGQPQHF. CDR3 in DNA: TGTGCCAGCAGTTACGACGGCCAGCCCCAGCATTTT.

The CDR3 nucleotides read TGTGCCAGCAGCCAAGGTACTTCAGCGGCTGAGCAGTTCTTC. Its protein product is CASSQGTSAAEQFF. The chain employs TRBV14 and TRBJ2-1, with D perhaps matching TRBD2 (5 bases). Germline V CDR1 and CDR2: SGHDN, FVKESK. With 1 base removed from V and 9 bases from J, the gap between germline ends came to 13 bases. The CDR3 totals 14 residues. The entire variable domain, with the rest obtained from reference TRBV14 and TRBJ2-1, is as follows: EAGVTQFPSHSVIEKGQTVTLRCDPISGHDNLYWYRRVMGKEIKFLLHFVKESKQDESGMPNNRFLAERTGGTYSTLKVQPAELEDSGVYFCASSQGTSAAEQFFGPGTRLTVL.

J is TRBJ2-1 and V is TRBV7-9; 12 bases are a match to TRBD2. This CDR3 is built from 17 residues. The V segment lost 9 bases and the J segment 5 bases; nucleotides outside the gene matches: 14. Germline assignment: CDR1 SEHNR and CDR2 FQNEAQ (reference sequence). CDR3: CASGGLAGKRLHNEQFF. CDR3 bases: TGTGCCAGTGGTGGACTAGCGGGGAAGAGGTTACACAATGAGCAGTTCTTC. The full variable domain, in which reference TRBV7-9 and TRBJ2-1 provide the parts outside the CDR3, is DTGVSQNPRHKITKRGQNVTFRCDPISEHNRLYWYRQTLGQGPEFLTYFQNEAQLEKSRLLSDRFSAERPKGSFSTLEIQRTEQGDSAMYLCASGGLAGKRLHNEQFFGPGTRLTVL.

This chain uses TRBV12-3 or TRBV12-4 with TRBJ2-1; TRBD1 might be the D (5 bases). V gave up 1 base and J gave up 15 bases, with 10 bases separating them. The CDR3 consists of 11 residues. DNA of the CDR3: TGTGCCAGCAGTTTAGGACAGTCTCCGTTCTTC. This codes for CASSLGQSPFF.

This clonotype was recorded at least ten times. The gene calls are TRBV28 and TRBJ1-5; 8 bases fit TRBD1. CDR1 MDHEN and CDR2 SYDVKM come from the germline V gene. With V trimmed by 2 bases and J by 7 bases, 10 bases remained unmatched. The CDR3 loop spans 16 amino acids. The chain's CDR3 is CASSLLTGVRGQPQHF. The CDR3, as DNA: TGTGCCAGCAGTTTACTGACAGGGGTCCGTGGGCAGCCCCAGCATTTT.

This clonotype was detected a few times. The rearrangement uses TRBV12-3 or TRBV12-4 and TRBJ2-3, with 11 bases matching TRBD2. The CDR3 is 17 residues long. J was trimmed by 8 bases and V by 5 bases; bases with no gene match: 15. In nucleotides, the CDR3 is TGTGCCAGCAGTCCCTATCTCCTACTAGCGGGAGATGGTACGCAGTATTTT. It specifies CASSPYLLLAGDGTQYF.

J is TRBJ1-1 and V is TRBV10-3, with 9 bases matching TRBD1. With V trimmed by 4 bases and J by 6 bases, 6 bases remained unmatched. CDR1 is ENHRY, CDR2 SYGVKD, per germline. The CDR3 sequence is 14 residues long. CDR3 region: CAISGRDRVAEAFF. The CDR3 DNA follows: TGTGCCATCAGTGGTCGGGACAGGGTGGCTGAAGCTTTCTTT.

The chain employs TRBV19 and TRBJ2-4; D may be TRBD2 (5 bases). Between the trimmed V and J ends, which lost 6 bases and 3 bases, there was a span of 12 bases. Germline V gene data show CDR1 as LNHDA and CDR2 as SQIVND (reference sequence). The CDR3 consists of 14 residues. CDR3 nucleotide sequence: TGTGCCAGTAGCCAAGGACTTGGCAAAAACATTCAGTACTTC. Amino acids: CASSQGLGKNIQYF. Based on the CDR3 plus reference TRBV19 and TRBJ2-4, the full variable domain is DGGITQSPKYLFRKEGQNVTLSCEQNLNHDAMYWYRQDPGQGLRLIYYSQIVNDFQKGDIAEGYSVSREKKESFPLTVTSAQKNPTAFYLCASSQGLGKNIQYFGAGTRLSVL.

This clonotype was recorded many times. The rearrangement joins TRBV6-1 to TRBJ1-2; the match to TRBD1 covers 7 bases. The CDR3 consists of 14 residues. Unmatched junction bases numbered 7, after V lost 6 bases and J lost 3 bases. Germline-derived CDR1 and CDR2 are MNHNS and SASEGT. CDR3 coding DNA: TGTGCCAGCAGGTACCCCGGGACAGACTATGGCTACACCTTC. Amino acid sequence: CASRYPGTDYGYTF.

As DNA, the CDR3 is TGCAGCGTTGAAGGGGGCAGGGTAACAGATACGCAGTATTTT. Residues: CSVEGGRVTDTQYF. The rearrangement links TRBV29-1 to TRBJ2-3; the D gene is possibly TRBD1 (5 bases). The CDR3 consists of 14 residues. Trimming removed 1 base from V and 3 bases from J, with 11 bases in between. CDR1 and CDR2 from the germline V gene are SQVTM and ANQGSEA.